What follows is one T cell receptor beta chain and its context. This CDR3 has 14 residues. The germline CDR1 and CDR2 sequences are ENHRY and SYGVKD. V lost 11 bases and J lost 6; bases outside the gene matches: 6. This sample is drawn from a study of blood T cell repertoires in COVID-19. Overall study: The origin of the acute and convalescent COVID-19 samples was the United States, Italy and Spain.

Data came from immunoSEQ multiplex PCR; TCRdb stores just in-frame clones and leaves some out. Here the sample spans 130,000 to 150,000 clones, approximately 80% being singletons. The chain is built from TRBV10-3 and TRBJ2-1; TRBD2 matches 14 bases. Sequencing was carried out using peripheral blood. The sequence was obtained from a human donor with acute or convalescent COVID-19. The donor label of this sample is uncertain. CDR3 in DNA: TGTGCCTTACGAGGGACTAGCGGGGGCAATGAGCAGTTCTTC. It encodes CALRGTSGGNEQFF.